One TCR beta chain is described in this entry. Its specific antigen is unknown. No much larger clone exists at a distance of one base, and base qualities are not known. Amplification of TCR beta CDR3 regions was carried out from RNA transcripts. A first-round RT-PCR of the TCR CDR3 used the HTBI primer set with the Qiagen OneStep RT-PCR kit. A second multiplex PCR round built the libraries, followed by size selection and purification. Sequencing of the libraries was done on an Illumina HiSeq2000 using paired-end 100 bp reads. Turning to the authors' computational methods: SOAPnuke was used to process the raw data, removing reads that contained adapters or uncalled bases, had a mean Phred below 15, or lacked an exact match to the constant primer or identifier. High-quality paired reads were merged using COPE v1.2.5, and each unique nucleotide sequence was defined as a clonotype. MiTCR v1.1 was used to align the clonotypes against IMGT TRBV, TRBD and TRBJ reference segments. Only V-J combinations with frequency above 0.0001, covering about 99% of repertoires, were analysed. The TCS score was defined as the ratio of F50 (clonal expansion) to E x V (chaos), calculated using BLOSUM62-based TCRdist between CDR3 peptides within each V-J. Welch's t-statistics and random forest reduced some 510 V-J features to around 14, which were used in a naive Bayes classifier (R e1071). The Morisita-Horn index was used to measure how similar the thyroid and blood repertoires were. TCRdb trimmed the raw reads at Q25, called clones with MiXCR and kept productive beta chains. Entries are consolidated by CDR3 protein sequence, retaining the most common genes and DNA. The V and J calls reflect TCRdb's pipeline rather than the authors' work. The sample yields 500,000 to 600,000 distinct CDR3 sequences; around 42% were counted once. The biggest ten clones account for 7.5% to 8.5% of the sample.

The data originate from a study of T cells in Graves' hyperthyroidism and ophthalmopathy (dated by TCRdb to about 2019). Regarding the complete study: To identify TCR V-J signatures that set the groups apart, the researchers used a discovery cohort of more than 95 patients, made up of some 41 with Graves' ophthalmopathy and 55 to 65 with stable Graves' hyperthyroidism. Prospective prediction of ophthalmopathy was tested in an independent validation cohort consisting of about 20 hyperthyroidism patients and around 17 patients who later progressed to ophthalmopathy. In several Graves' hyperthyroidism patients, the study also compared T-cell repertoires from thyroid tissue with T-cell repertoires from blood. Once sampling was done, hyperthyroidism patients were given methimazole at a starting dose of 30 mg daily, whereas ophthalmopathy patients were given high-dose intravenous methylprednisolone. The roughly 91 discovery patients were randomly split 7:3 into training and test sets. The paper describes TCR Vbeta CDR3 sequencing of some 130 peripheral blood samples, made up of around 41 ophthalmopathy patients, roughly 75 hyperthyroidism patients and around 17 progressor patients. The investigation overall reported the following: Most expanded thyroid clonotypes (frequency above 0.001) were also found in blood, which suggests that blood repertoires may mirror thyroid immune responses. In validation, progression to ophthalmopathy was predicted by the model with around 71% sensitivity and 72% to 85% specificity, a median of approximately 6.5 months before onset. No statistical method was used to set the sample size in advance, and investigators knew the group allocation. A model built on a 13 V-J signature distinguished ophthalmopathy from stable hyperthyroidism, reaching about 88% sensitivity and about 81% specificity in cross-validation and 80%/75% in testing.

Graves' hyperthyroidism was defined as stable when no progression to ophthalmopathy occurred over 18 months of follow-up. Hyperthyroidism patients were newly diagnosed, with disease duration under 2 months, and aged 18 to 65 years. Any patient with an uncontrolled infection, another autoimmune disease, pregnancy or lactation was excluded. Diagnoses were established on the basis of clinical symptoms, serum thyroxine and TRAb, thyroid ultrasound, and orbital computed tomography. Trizol reagent was used to extract total RNA, and RNA quality was then checked on an Agilent 2100 Bioanalyzer. Sequenced material: peripheral blood or thyroid tissue (not recorded which). The sequence was collected from a woman aged 18-30 years with Graves' hyperthyroidism.

The encoded CDR3 is CASSGALGVRETQYF. The DNA reads as follows: TGTGCCAGCAGTGGAGCGCTGGGTGTGAGGGAGACCCAGTACTTC. The V and J genes are TRBV2 and TRBJ2-5, with no confidently assigned D gene. The CDR3 goes from the cysteine to the phenylalanine over 15 residues. Only CDR3 DNA remains: 45 bases, in frame from the first base. Sequences SNHLY (CDR1) and FYNNEI (CDR2) are obtained from the germline V gene. V lost 4 bases and J lost 5 bases; the stretch between them is 17 bases long. The full variable domain, completed from the reference TRBV2 and TRBJ2-5 proteins outside the CDR3, reads EPEVTQTPSHQVTQMGQEVILRCVPISNHLYFYWYRQILGQKVEFLVSFYNNEISEKSEIFDDQFSVERPDGSNFTLKIRSTKLEDSAMYFCASSGALGVRETQYFGPGTRLLVL.